This TCR beta chain came from a study of cytomegalovirus exposure and HLA in healthy donors. Study outcomes and limitations: Later analysis associated a missense DCLRE1C variant with TCR beta V- and J-gene trimming.

Use of 60 Vbeta and 13 Jbeta primers characterized the PCR. Sequenced by immunoSEQ multiplex PCR; TCRdb stores in-frame clones only, minus some. Its table records tens of thousands of clones. Concerning this clone itself: As yet, its antigen is unknown.

Per the germline V gene, CDR1 is MGHDK and CDR2 is SYGVNS. This CDR3 region has 14 residues. The junction had 6 bases not matched to a gene; V was cut back by 4 bases and J by 10 bases. The TCR comes from a boy between 10 and 17 years old in good health and CMV-seronegative. Sequenced material: PBMCs. This rearrangement joins TRBV25-1 to TRBJ1-6; TRBD1 agrees at 8 bases. In nucleotides, the CDR3 is TGTGCCAGCAGTGGGACAGGGACGATGTCACCCCTCCACTTT. It yields the protein CASSGTGTMSPLHF.